The 23 T cell receptor beta chains in this list originate from one sample, sequenced in a study of CD8+CD57+ T cells in acquired aplastic anemia. TCR beta VDJ and CDR3 profiling used genomic DNA as template. TCRdb passed the reads through MiXCR, listing each CDR3 protein once. In the table there are a few hundred thousand distinct CDR3 sequences, over 55% of which are singletons. Sequencing used sorted CD4+, CD8+, or CD8+CD57+ T cells (not recorded which) from PBMCs. These receptors were taken from a human donor in good health.

The J gene is TRBJ1-5, the V gene TRBV13; unclear D gene. The CDR3 consists of 13 residues. CDR1 is PRHDT and CDR2 is FYEKMQ in the germline V gene (reference sequence). V lost 0 bases and J 6 bases, leaving 6 bases between the germline ends. The CDR3 DNA reads as TGTGCCAGCAGCTTAGGTTCGTCTCAGCCCCAGCATTTT. It encodes CASSLGSSQPQHF.

This clonotype was counted only a few times. The CDR3 DNA reads TGCAGTGCAGTCGGGAACTATGGCTACACCTTC. Protein: CSAVGNYGYTF. The chain has TRBV20-1 and TRBJ1-2; D remains ambiguous. Trimming shortened V by 6 bases and J by 2 bases, and 7 bases separated the two germline ends. Germline CDR1 and CDR2: DFQATT and SNEGSKA (reference sequence). The CDR3 length is 11 residues.

This clonotype was detected ten times or more. CDR3 residues: CASSVGQGFAAFF. CDR3 nucleotide sequence: TGTGCCAGCAGCGTAGGCCAGGGGTTTGCAGCTTTCTTT. The genes are TRBV9 and TRBJ1-1; D possibly corresponds to TRBD1 (6 bases). The CDR3 consists of 13 residues. Germline V gene sequence: CDR1 SGDLS, CDR2 YYNGEE. The V and J ends lost 0 bases and 10 bases respectively, with 13 bases between them.

To note about this clonotype: A much bigger clone sits one base away, suggesting this may be a read error. The J gene is TRBJ2-3, the V gene TRBV4-1; D tentatively reads TRBD1 or TRBD2 (5 bases each). CDR3 size: 13 residues. The germline CDR1 and CDR2 sequences are MGHRA and YSYEKL. CDR3 bases: TGCGCCGGCAGTCCACTGGGGGCAGATACGCAGTATTTT. This gives the protein CAGSPLGADTQYF.

The chain carries TRBV10-1 and TRBJ2-2, with no clear D. The V end lost 2 bases, the J end lost 3 bases, and 7 bases lay between the germline ends. Germline CDR1 reads WNHNN; CDR2 reads SYGVQD (reference sequence). The CDR3 runs 14 residues. CDR3 nucleotides: TGCGCCAGCAGTGAGAGGCCCGACACCGGGGAGCTGTTTTTT. It is translated as CASSERPDTGELFF.

V usage is TRBV5-5 and J usage is TRBJ1-1, with 7 bases lining up with TRBD2. The J call may be faulty, since TRBJ2-1 better matches the DNA end. This CDR3 region has 15 residues. CDR1 and CDR2 from the germline V gene are SGHKS and YYEKEE (reference sequence). CDR3 bases: TGTGCCAGCAGCTTAGTGGGGGGGAGAAACAATGAGCAGTTCTTC. Its translation is CASSLVGGRNNEQFF.

The chain recombines TRBV10-2 with TRBJ2-6, with D unresolved. The V end lost 3 bases, the J end lost 0 bases, and 3 bases lay between the germline ends. CDR1 and CDR2 from the germline V gene are WSHSY and SAAADI. CDR3 length equals 14 residues. The CDR3 sequence is CASSDASGANVLTF. CDR3 in DNA: TGCGCCAGCAGTGATGCCTCTGGGGCCAACGTCCTGACTTTC.

V and J are TRBV7-9 and TRBJ2-1; D is perhaps TRBD1 (6 bases). Germline loops: CDR1 SEHNR, CDR2 FQNEAQ (reference sequence). V lost 1 base, J lost 3 bases, and 16 bases lay in between. This CDR3 is 17 amino acids long. The CDR3 is CASSLVTTGSHYNEQFF. The CDR3 coding sequence is TGTGCCAGCAGCTTAGTGACTACAGGGAGTCACTACAATGAGCAGTTCTTC.

V gene TRBV10-3 combines with J gene TRBJ2-5; TRBD2 matches 11 bases. Germline loops: CDR1 ENHRY, CDR2 SYGVKD. The CDR3 extends over 15 amino acids. Unmatched junction bases numbered 9, after V lost 10 bases and J lost 2 bases. Here the CDR3 DNA reads TGTGCCACCGCGTCTAGCGGGAGGTATCAAGAGACCCAGTACTTC. Translating it yields CATASSGRYQETQYF.

The chain links TRBV7-9 to TRBJ2-7, with a tentative D call TRBD1 (6 bases). Germline values: CDR1 SEHNR, CDR2 FQNEAQ (reference sequence). The length of the CDR3 is 16 residues. V dropped 6 bases and J dropped 2 bases, with 20 bases sitting between them. CDR3 nucleotides: TGTGCCAGCAGTTACGTGGGCGGCCCAGGGGCCTACGAGCAGTACTTC. Protein sequence: CASSYVGGPGAYEQYF.

Comments on this clonotype: One end of the junction varies from germline; a read error may be responsible. The rearrangement uses TRBV10-3 and TRBJ1-1, with TRBD1 matching 8 bases. The CDR3 has 14 residues. The germline CDR1 and CDR2 sequences are ENHRY and SYGVKD. The CDR3, as DNA: TGTGCCATCAGTGAGCTACAGGGGGGCACTGAAGCTTCCTTT. It encodes CAISELQGGTEASF.

This sequence joins TRBV7-9 and TRBJ2-2; TRBD1 might be the D (6 bases). The CDR3 is 17 residues long. Germline CDR1 SEHNR, CDR2 FQNEAQ (reference sequence). V was trimmed by 1 base and J by 1 base, leaving 13 bases between them. In DNA, the CDR3 is TGTGCCAGCAGCTTAGGATCTTGGACAGTGAACACCGGGGAGCTGTTTTTT. It translates to CASSLGSWTVNTGELFF.

The rearrangement joins TRBV7-9 to TRBJ1-2; D ambiguous. Per germline, CDR1 SEHNR and CDR2 FQNEAQ (reference sequence). Trimming took off 2 bases at V and 8 bases at J, with 6 bases between the two ends. The CDR3 sequence is 11 residues long. In DNA, the CDR3 is TGTGCCAGCAGCTTACATTACGGCTACACCTTC. Its translation is CASSLHYGYTF.

This clonotype was detected only a few times. The chain carries TRBV20-1 and TRBJ2-7; 8 bases fit TRBD1. Germline V lookup: CDR1 DFQATT, CDR2 SNEGSKA (reference sequence). Trimming cost V 2 bases and J 5 bases; bases outside gene matches: 8. This CDR3 comprises 14 residues. DNA for the CDR3: TGCAGTGCTAGACCCGAGACAGGGGACCACGAGCAGTACTTC. Amino acids: CSARPETGDHEQYF.

This clonotype was seen just once. This chain connects TRBV9 to TRBJ1-1; TRBD1 agrees at 7 bases. CDR1 SGDLS and CDR2 YYNGEE come from the germline V gene. Germline trimming cut 3 bases from V and 1 base from J; bases unmatched to any gene: 3. The CDR3 spans 14 residues. The CDR3 is CASSDQGENTEAFF. The CDR3 nucleotides read TGTGCCAGCAGCGACCAGGGGGAGAACACTGAAGCTTTCTTT. Based on the CDR3 plus reference TRBV9 and TRBJ1-1, the full variable domain is DSGVTQTPKHLITATGQRVTLRCSPRSGDLSVYWYQQSLDQGLQFLIQYYNGEERAKGNILERFSAQQFPDLHSELNLSSLELGDSALYFCASSDQGENTEAFFGQGTRLTVV.

The chain links TRBV7-8 to TRBJ2-3; D ambiguous. The germline V gene has CDR1 SGHVS and CDR2 FQNEAQ. The CDR3 contains 14 residues. Trimming left V 6 bases short and J 1 base short, with 11 bases between. In nucleotides, the CDR3 is TGTGCCAGCAGGCAAAACACAGGCACAGATACGCAGTATTTT. Its protein is CASRQNTGTDTQYF.

The rearrangement links TRBV7-6 to TRBJ1-1, with D hard to call. The CDR3 has 13 amino acids. Per germline, CDR1 SGHVS and CDR2 FNYEAQ. Trimming left V 5 bases short and J 4 bases short, with 11 bases between. The chain's CDR3 is CASSPRAGTEAFF. The CDR3 nucleotides are TGTGCCAGCAGCCCAAGGGCGGGCACTGAAGCTTTCTTT.

This clonotype was picked up a small number of times. The J gene is TRBJ1-1, the V gene TRBV10-3; unclear D gene. The CDR3 is made up of 15 amino acids. Germline CDR1 is ENHRY and CDR2 is SYGVKD. The V gene lost 2 bases and the J gene lost 1 base, with 11 bases spanning the gap. CDR3 bases: TGTGCCATCAGTGAGATAGGGCGGGAGAACACTGAAGCTTTCTTT. It yields the protein CAISEIGRENTEAFF.

On this clonotype: Just one base apart from a much larger clone, this may be a read error. The chain links TRBV27 to TRBJ1-2; D remains ambiguous. Trimming cost V 0 bases and J 4 bases, with 9 bases left between them. The CDR3 is 14 amino acids. The germline CDR1 and CDR2 sequences are MNHEY and SMNVEV (reference sequence). CDR3 protein: CASSLSILSYGYTF. The CDR3 region has the DNA TGTGCCAGCAGTTTATCGATCCTCAGCTATGGCTACACCTTC.

This clonotype has just one count. The J gene is TRBJ2-6, the V gene TRBV6-6; a possible D gene is TRBD1 (5 bases). V was clipped by 7 bases and J by 5 bases, with 24 bases between them. Per germline, CDR1 MNHNY and CDR2 SVGAGI (reference sequence). This CDR3 is 18 amino acids long. The CDR3 here is CASTRSDRFRQRANVLTF. CDR3 sequence (DNA): TGTGCCAGCACTAGGAGTGATCGGTTTAGACAGCGGGCCAACGTCCTGACTTTC.

The J gene is TRBJ2-5, the V gene TRBV6-2 or TRBV6-3; TRBD2 matches 8 bases. The CDR3 covers 14 residues. Per germline, CDR1 MNHEY and CDR2 SVGEGT. V lost 4 bases to trimming and J lost 2 bases; unmatched junction nucleotides: 3. The CDR3 DNA follows: TGTGCCAGCAGTTCGGCTAGCGGGCAAGAGACCCAGTACTTC. This gives the protein CASSSASGQETQYF.

This chain uses TRBV20-1 with TRBJ1-6, with TRBD1 identical over 7 bases. CDR1 DFQATT and CDR2 SNEGSKA come from the germline V gene (reference sequence). Unmatched junction bases numbered 10, after V lost 6 bases and J lost 5 bases. The CDR3 length is 15 residues. CDR3 bases: TGCAGTGCCCCGGAGGGGGCCCTCCATAATTCACCCCTCCACTTT. Translated, it gives CSAPEGALHNSPLHF.

The chain has TRBV7-9 and TRBJ1-1; D remains ambiguous. Trimming removed 5 bases at V and 11 bases at J, with 15 bases between. Germline V gene data show CDR1 as SEHNR and CDR2 as FQNEAQ (reference sequence). This CDR3 has 12 amino acids. In nucleotides, the CDR3 is TGTGCCAGCAGCCATGACACAAGGGAGGCTTTCTTT. Translated, it gives CASSHDTREAFF.